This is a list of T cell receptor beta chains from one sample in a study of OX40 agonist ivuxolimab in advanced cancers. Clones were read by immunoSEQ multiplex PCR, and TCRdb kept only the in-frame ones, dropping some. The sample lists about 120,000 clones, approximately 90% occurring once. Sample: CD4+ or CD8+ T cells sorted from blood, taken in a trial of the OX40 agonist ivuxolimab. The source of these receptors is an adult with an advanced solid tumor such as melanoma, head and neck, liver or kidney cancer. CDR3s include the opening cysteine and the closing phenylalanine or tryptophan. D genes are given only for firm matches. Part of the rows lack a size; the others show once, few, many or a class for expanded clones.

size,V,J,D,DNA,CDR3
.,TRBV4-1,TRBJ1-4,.,TGCGCCAGCAGCCAAGGACACTCAACTAATGAAAAACTGTTTTTT,CASSQGHSTNEKLFF
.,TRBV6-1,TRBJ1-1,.,TGTGCCAGCAATGACCATCAGAACACTGAAGCTTTCTTT,CASNDHQNTEAFF
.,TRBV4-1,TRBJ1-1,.,TGCGCCAGCAGCCAAGGGTCAAGTCGGCGGAGCACTGAAGCTTTCTTT,CASSQGSSRRSTEAFF
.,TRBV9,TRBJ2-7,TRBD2,TGTGCCAGCAGCGTAGATAGCGGGAGGTACGAGCAGTACTTC,CASSVDSGRYEQYF
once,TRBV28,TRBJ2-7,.,TGTGCCAGCAGTTCTGCCTACGAGCAGTACTTC,CASSSAYEQYF
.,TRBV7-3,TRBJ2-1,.,TGTGCCAGCAGCTCCGGGACGGACCTGGGCGAGCAGTTCTTC,CASSSGTDLGEQFF
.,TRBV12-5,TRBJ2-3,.,TGTGCTAGTGGACAAGGACTCTTGGGCACAGATACGCAGTATTTT,CASGQGLLGTDTQYF
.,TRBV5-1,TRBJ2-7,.,TGCGCCAGCAGCTTGTTACAGGGTCCATCGTACGAGCAGTACTTC,CASSLLQGPSYEQYF
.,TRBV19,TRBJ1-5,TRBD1,TGTGCCAGTAGTCCGCGACAGGGGCGAAATCAGCCCCAGCATTTT,CASSPRQGRNQPQHF
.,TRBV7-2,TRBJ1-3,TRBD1,TGTGCCAGCAGCACGACGACAGGGTCAAGGGACACCATATATTTT,CASSTTTGSRDTIYF
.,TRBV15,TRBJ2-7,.,TGTGCCACCAGCAGGGGGCTGGCGAACGAGCAGTACTTC,CATSRGLANEQYF
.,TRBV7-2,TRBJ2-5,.,TGTGCCAGCAGCCGACCCCAGGACAGAGAGACCCAGTACTTC,CASSRPQDRETQYF
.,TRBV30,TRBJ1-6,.,TGTGCCTGGAAGGTAGGAGGGTCCGCCGATGGTTCACCCCTCCACTTT,CAWKVGGSADGSPLHF
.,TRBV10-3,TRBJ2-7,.,TGTGCCATCAGTGACTACCGGGACCGTCCCTACGAGCAGTACTTC,CAISDYRDRPYEQYF
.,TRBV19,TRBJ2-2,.,TGTGCCAGTACGAGGGGGGGCTTCGGGGAGCTGTTTTTT,CASTRGGFGELFF
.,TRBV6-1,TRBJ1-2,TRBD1,TGTGCCAGCAGTGAGAAATACAGGGGGGGCTACACCTTC,CASSEKYRGGYTF
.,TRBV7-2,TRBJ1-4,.,TGTGCCAGCAGCTTAGCGGGGGGAAATGAAAAACTGTTTTTT,CASSLAGGNEKLFF
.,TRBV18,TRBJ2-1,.,TGTGCCAGCTCACCGTCACGGGAAAATGAGCAGTTCTTC,CASSPSRENEQFF
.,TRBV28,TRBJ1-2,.,TGTGCCAGCAGTTTAAACTACGGCTACACCTTC,CASSLNYGYTF
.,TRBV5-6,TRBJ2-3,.,TGTGCCAGCAGCTTGGCAACTACCACAGATACGCAGTATTTT,CASSLATTTDTQYF
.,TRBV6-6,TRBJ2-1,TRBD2,TGTGCCAGCAGGACTAGCGGGATCGTTGAGCAGTTCTTC,CASRTSGIVEQFF
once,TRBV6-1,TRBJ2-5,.,TGTGCCAGCAGACCTTCCGGGGCGTACCAAGAGACCCAGTACTTC,CASRPSGAYQETQYF
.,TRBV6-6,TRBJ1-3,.,TGTGCCAGCCGGGACGGAGGGGGAAACACCATATATTTT,CASRDGGGNTIYF
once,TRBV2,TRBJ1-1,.,TGTGCCAGCACGGCTACTTGGAACACTGAAGCTTTCTTT,CASTATWNTEAFF
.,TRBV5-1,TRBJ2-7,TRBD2,TGCGCCAGCAGCTTGGATCCTAGCGGGAGATACGAGCAGTACTTC,CASSLDPSGRYEQYF
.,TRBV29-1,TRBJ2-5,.,TGCAGCGTTGGTTTTGGGGAAGAGACCCAGTACTTC,CSVGFGEETQYF
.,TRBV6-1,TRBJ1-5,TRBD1,TGTGCCAGCAGTGAATGGGACAGGGGCTACAATCAGCCCCAGCATTTT,CASSEWDRGYNQPQHF
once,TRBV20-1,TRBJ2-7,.,TGCAGTGCTGCGCGGTCCTACGAGCAGTACTTC,CSAARSYEQYF
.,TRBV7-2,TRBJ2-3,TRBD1,TGTGCCAGCAGCCGGACAGGGCAAGATACGCAGTATTTT,CASSRTGQDTQYF
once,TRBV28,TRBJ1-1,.,TGTGCCAGCAGTTTAGGGGCCAAGAGGGCTTTCTTT,CASSLGAKRAFF
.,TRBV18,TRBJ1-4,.,TGTGCCAGCTCACGCGACGGCCTCAGCTCTGAAAAACTGTTTTTT,CASSRDGLSSEKLFF
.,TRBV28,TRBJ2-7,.,TGTGCCAGCAGCTCAGGGCCCTCCCCCTACGAGCAGTACTTC,CASSSGPSPYEQYF
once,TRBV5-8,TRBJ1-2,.,TGTGCCAGCAGCATGGACAGCGAATATGGCTACACCTTC,CASSMDSEYGYTF
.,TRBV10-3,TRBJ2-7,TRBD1,TGTGCCGCGAAGTCTCTGGGACAGGGGGCGTACGAGCAGTACTTC,CAAKSLGQGAYEQYF
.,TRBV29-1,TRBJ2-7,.,TGCAGCGTTGCCAAGGCTTCCTACGAGCAGTACTTC,CSVAKASYEQYF
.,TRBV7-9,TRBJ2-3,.,TGTGCCAGCGGCGAGGGTGCTGATACGCAGTATTTT,CASGEGADTQYF
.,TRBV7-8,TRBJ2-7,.,TGTGCCAGCAGCTTAGTACTGCGGGCCACGGGAACCTACGAGCAGTACTTC,CASSLVLRATGTYEQYF
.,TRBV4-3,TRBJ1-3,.,TGCGCCAGCAGCCAAGTTCGCGAGACAGGAGTTGGAAACACCATATATTTT,CASSQVRETGVGNTIYF
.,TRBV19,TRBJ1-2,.,TGTGCCAGCAGGGGAGGTGGCTATGGCTACACCTTC,CASRGGGYGYTF
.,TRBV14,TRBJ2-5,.,TGTGCCAGCAGCCAAACAGGCCTCCCAAAGGGAGAGACCCAGTACTTC,CASSQTGLPKGETQYF
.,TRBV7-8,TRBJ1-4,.,TGTGCCAGCAGCTTAGACAGGGTGTTGACTAATGAAAAACTGTTTTTT,CASSLDRVLTNEKLFF
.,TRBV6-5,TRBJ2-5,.,TGTGCCAGCAGTTATACAGCGGAGACCCAGTACTTC,CASSYTAETQYF
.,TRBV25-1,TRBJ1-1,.,TGTGCCAGCGTCGGGGGGCATCCCCTGTCCACTGAAGCTTTCTTT,CASVGGHPLSTEAFF
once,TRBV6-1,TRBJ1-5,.,TGTGCCAGCAGTGAAGCACCAGGGTTGGGGGCTCAGCCCCAGCATTTT,CASSEAPGLGAQPQHF
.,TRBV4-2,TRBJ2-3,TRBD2,TGTGCCAGCAGCCAAGATGCTGGGGGAGGGGACCGCACAGATACGCAGTATTTT,CASSQDAGGGDRTDTQYF
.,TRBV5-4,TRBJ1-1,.,TGTGCCAGCAGCCGAACTTTTGGGGGGGTTTCTGAAGCTTTCTTT,CASSRTFGGVSEAFF
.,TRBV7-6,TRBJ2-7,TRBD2,TGTGCCAGCAGCTCCCCGGGAGGATCCTACGAGCAGTACTTC,CASSSPGGSYEQYF
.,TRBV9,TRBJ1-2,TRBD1,TGTGCCAGCAGCGTTTCGACAGGGCCCTCCTATGGCTACACCTTC,CASSVSTGPSYGYTF
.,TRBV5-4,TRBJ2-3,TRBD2,TGTGCCAGCAGCTTAGGCCCGGATAGCGGGGGGGCCCGCACAGATACGCAGTATTTT,CASSLGPDSGGARTDTQYF
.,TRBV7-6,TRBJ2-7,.,TGTGCCAGCAGCTTAGGGGGGCAGGGGAAAGTATACGAGCAGTACTTC,CASSLGGQGKVYEQYF
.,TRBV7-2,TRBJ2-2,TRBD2,TGTGCCAGCTTACGGACTAGGGTGAACACCGGGGAGCTGTTTTTT,CASLRTRVNTGELFF
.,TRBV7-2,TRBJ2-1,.,TGTGCCAGCAGCTTATGGGCGGGGAAGAGCTCCTACAATGAGCAGTTCTTC,CASSLWAGKSSYNEQFF
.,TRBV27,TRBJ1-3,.,TGTGCCAGCAGTTTAAGATTGACAGGCTCGCCTTATGGAAACACCATATATTTT,CASSLRLTGSPYGNTIYF
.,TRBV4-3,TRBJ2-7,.,TGCGCCAGCAGCCAAGAACTGTCCGGGTTCGAGCAGTACTTC,CASSQELSGFEQYF
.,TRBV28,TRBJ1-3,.,TGTGCCAGCAATACCCCAGGGGAGGCCAACTCTGGAAACACCATATATTTT,CASNTPGEANSGNTIYF
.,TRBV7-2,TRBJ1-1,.,TGTGCCAGCAGCTTAGGAAGGGTTACCACTGAAGCTTTCTTT,CASSLGRVTTEAFF
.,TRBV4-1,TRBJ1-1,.,TGCGCCAGCAGCCAAGGAATCGGCCTAAAGCATAACACTGAAGCTTTCTTT,CASSQGIGLKHNTEAFF